This TCR beta chain was documented in a study of shared clonotypes between healthy human individuals. Study-wide context: Participating donors consisted of a couple of women and a few men aged 18 to 49. Study-level results: Only blood samples were collected, and tissue repertoires likely differ. Naive subsets generally exceeded memory subsets in estimated richness.

TCRdb's copy holds only in-frame clones and misses some; the assay was immunoSEQ multiplex PCR. The table records 600,000 to 700,000 clones, around 78% of them present only once. Note on this clone: The antigen remains undetermined.

The specimen sequenced was memory CD4+ T cells sorted from blood. Subset defined: CD45RA-negative fraction. This clonotype was obtained from a woman under 40 in good health.

CDR3 in DNA: TGTGCCAGCAGTCTCCGGTCGAGCTCCTACAATGAGCAGTTCTTC. Residues: CASSLRSSSYNEQFF. The gene calls are TRBV6-4 and TRBJ2-1; unclear D gene. Trimming left V 5 bases short and J 0 bases short, with 11 bases between. CDR1 is MRHNA and CDR2 is SNTAGT in the germline V gene. The CDR3 has 15 amino acids.